What follows is one T cell receptor beta chain and its context. V lost 0 bases, J lost 2 bases, and 16 bases lay in between. Germline CDR1 is LGHNT and CDR2 is FRNRAP. The CDR3 sequence is 17 residues long. These data belong to a study of blood T cell repertoires in COVID-19. In the original analysis: For nucleated cells, counts were estimated from reference gene primer amplification. Libraries were prepared by immunoSEQ multiplex PCR; TCRdb keeps only in-frame clonotypes and omits some of them. V and J calls and clone size follow that table, whereas D and trimming were derived from the DNA. This sample carries 20,000 to 30,000 clones, 82% of them seen once, and the ten largest clones take about 9.4%.

The receptor was derived from a human donor in a cohort sampled during active COVID-19. The specimen was peripheral blood. V usage is TRBV12-5 and J usage is TRBJ2-5; tentatively, D is TRBD2 (7 bases). The chain's CDR3 is CASGLVQGGADQETQYF. DNA for the CDR3: TGTGCTAGTGGTTTGGTACAAGGGGGGGCGGATCAAGAGACCCAGTACTTC.